These T cell receptor beta chains were read from a single sample in a study of cytomegalovirus exposure and HLA in healthy donors. Sequenced by immunoSEQ multiplex PCR; TCRdb stores in-frame clones only, minus some. The sample contains 150,000 to 200,000 clones, around 85% of which appear only once. The sequencing input was PBMCs. Receptors were obtained from a man between 18 and 35 years old in good health and CMV-seronegative. The CDR3 runs from the conserved cysteine through the conserved F or W. Fields, in order: CDR3 length, D gene, clone size, J gene, V gene, CDR3 DNA, CDR3 protein. The D gene is left open where the match is weak. The size field is filled for only some rows; it gives once, few, many or a size class.

length: 15
D: NA
size: NA
J: TRBJ2-2
V: TRBV19
DNA: TGTGCCAGTAGTAGGAGGGGTTTGGAGACCGGGGAGCTGTTTTTT
CDR3: CASSRRGLETGELFF

length: 17
D: NA
size: once
J: TRBJ2-2
V: TRBV4-3
DNA: TGCGCCAGCAGCCAAGATCTTGTCATAGGAGGGGCTGGGGAGCTGTTTTTT
CDR3: CASSQDLVIGGAGELFF

length: 16
D: NA
size: NA
J: TRBJ1-1
V: TRBV10-3
DNA: TGTGCCATCAGTGAAAAGTCCGGGGTCCAGGGGACTGAAGCTTTCTTT
CDR3: CAISEKSGVQGTEAFF

length: 15
D: NA
size: NA
J: TRBJ1-4
V: TRBV9
DNA: TGTGCCAGCAGCGTAGGGCGGGGGGCTATTGAAAAACTGTTTTTT
CDR3: CASSVGRGAIEKLFF

length: 14
D: NA
size: NA
J: TRBJ2-3
V: TRBV9
DNA: TGTGCCAGCAATCGGGCAGGGCAGCCAGATACGCAGTATTTT
CDR3: CASNRAGQPDTQYF

length: 17
D: NA
size: NA
J: TRBJ2-1
V: TRBV5-8
DNA: TGTGCCAGCAGCTTGGGGACGCTGGACTCCCTTTTGCATGAGCAGTTCTTC
CDR3: CASSLGTLDSLLHEQFF

length: 12
D: NA
size: NA
J: TRBJ2-7
V: TRBV7-9
DNA: TGTGCCAGCAGCCGAGGGGGCTACGAGCAGTACTTC
CDR3: CASSRGGYEQYF

length: 13
D: NA
size: NA
J: TRBJ1-1
V: TRBV19
DNA: TGTGCCAGTAGCAACTTTGGAGGGGCAGAAGCTTTCTTT
CDR3: CASSNFGGAEAFF

length: 14
D: TRBD1
size: few
J: TRBJ1-2
V: TRBV6-6
DNA: TGTGCCAGCAGTTACTATAGGACAGGGGATGGCTACACCTTC
CDR3: CASSYYRTGDGYTF

length: 15
D: TRBD2
size: NA
J: TRBJ2-1
V: TRBV7-3
DNA: TGTGCCAGCAGCTTAAGCCTAGCGGGTTACAATGAGCAGTTCTTC
CDR3: CASSLSLAGYNEQFF

length: 12
D: NA
size: once
J: TRBJ2-5
V: TRBV14
DNA: TGTGCCAGCAGCCAAACAGAAGAGACCCAGTACTTC
CDR3: CASSQTEETQYF

length: 14
D: NA
size: NA
J: TRBJ2-5
V: TRBV18
DNA: TGTGCCAGCTCACCACAGAGGGTTGGAGAGACCCAGTACTTC
CDR3: CASSPQRVGETQYF

length: 14
D: TRBD2
size: NA
J: TRBJ2-7
V: TRBV9
DNA: TGTGCCAGCAGCGGCGGGGGACGCGCCTACGAGCAGTACTTC
CDR3: CASSGGGRAYEQYF

length: 15
D: NA
size: NA
J: TRBJ1-5
V: TRBV4-2
DNA: TGTGCCAGCAGCCAAGAGACATATAGCAATCAGCCCCAGCATTTT
CDR3: CASSQETYSNQPQHF

length: 11
D: NA
size: NA
J: TRBJ2-7
V: TRBV20-1
DNA: TGCAGTGCTAGGTCAGGTTACGAGCAGTACTTC
CDR3: CSARSGYEQYF

length: 17
D: TRBD2
size: NA
J: TRBJ2-3
V: TRBV14
DNA: TGTGCCAGCAGCCAGCTTAGCGGGGCGACCTACACAGATACGCAGTATTTT
CDR3: CASSQLSGATYTDTQYF

length: 16
D: TRBD2
size: once
J: TRBJ2-7
V: TRBV29-1
DNA: TGCAGCGTTGAAGTCTGGTCTAGCGGGAGGGACTACGAGCAGTACTTC
CDR3: CSVEVWSSGRDYEQYF

length: 13
D: NA
size: few
J: TRBJ2-7
V: TRBV29-1
DNA: TGCAGCGTTGTGGGCAGGGTAACCTACGAGCAGTACTTC
CDR3: CSVVGRVTYEQYF

length: 17
D: TRBD1
size: NA
J: TRBJ2-1
V: TRBV27
DNA: TGTGCCAGCAGTTTCGGTCTCGGGACAGGGCCCTACAATGAGCAGTTCTTC
CDR3: CASSFGLGTGPYNEQFF

length: 15
D: NA
size: once
J: TRBJ1-4
V: TRBV4-1
DNA: TGCGCCAGCAGCCAATTACACGCAACTAATGAAAAACTGTTTTTT
CDR3: CASSQLHATNEKLFF

length: 16
D: TRBD2
size: NA
J: TRBJ2-1
V: TRBV7-2
DNA: TGTGCCAGCAGCTTAGAACCGGGACCAGGGAGGGATGAGCAGTTCTTC
CDR3: CASSLEPGPGRDEQFF

length: 16
D: TRBD1
size: NA
J: TRBJ2-7
V: TRBV27
DNA: TGTGCCAGCAGTTTATCTCCCGGGACAGGGTCCTCCGAGCAGTACTTC
CDR3: CASSLSPGTGSSEQYF

length: 11
D: NA
size: NA
J: TRBJ1-2
V: TRBV6-5
DNA: TGTGCCAGCAGCCAGGGCTATGGCTACACCTTC
CDR3: CASSQGYGYTF

length: 13
D: TRBD1
size: NA
J: TRBJ1-2
V: TRBV15
DNA: TGTGCCACCAGTCTGGACAGGGTTGATGGCTACACCTTC
CDR3: CATSLDRVDGYTF

length: 14
D: NA
size: NA
J: TRBJ2-7
V: TRBV11-2
DNA: TGTGCCAGCAGCTTAAGTACAACGTCCTACGAGCAGTACTTC
CDR3: CASSLSTTSYEQYF

length: 15
D: NA
size: NA
J: TRBJ2-7
V: TRBV5-6
DNA: TGTGCCAGCAGCCCGGGTCCGGGGAGCTCCTACGAGCAGTACTTC
CDR3: CASSPGPGSSYEQYF

length: 14
D: TRBD2
size: NA
J: TRBJ2-1
V: TRBV6-6
DNA: TGTGCCAGCAAGGGTAGCGGGGGGGCTAATGAGCAGTTCTTC
CDR3: CASKGSGGANEQFF

length: 13
D: NA
size: NA
J: TRBJ1-1
V: TRBV6-1
DNA: TGTGCCAGCAGTCGGACAGAGAACACTGAAGCTTTCTTT
CDR3: CASSRTENTEAFF

length: 13
D: NA
size: NA
J: TRBJ2-1
V: TRBV6-5
DNA: TGTGCCAGCAGTCGGGACTTCTACAATGAGCAGTTCTTC
CDR3: CASSRDFYNEQFF

length: 13
D: NA
size: NA
J: TRBJ2-2
V: TRBV9
DNA: TGTGCCAGCAGCGAGAGCGGCACCGGGGAGCTGTTTTTT
CDR3: CASSESGTGELFF

length: 17
D: TRBD1
size: NA
J: TRBJ2-3
V: TRBV7-6
DNA: TGTGCCAGCAGCTGGAAAACCCCGGGACAGGGGGCCGATACGCAGTATTTT
CDR3: CASSWKTPGQGADTQYF

length: 16
D: TRBD1
size: NA
J: TRBJ2-2
V: TRBV9
DNA: TGTGCCAGCAGCACCCCGGGACAGGGACACACCGGGGAGCTGTTTTTT
CDR3: CASSTPGQGHTGELFF

length: 11
D: NA
size: NA
J: TRBJ2-1
V: TRBV9
DNA: TGTGCCAGCAGCGTAGGGGCTGCTCAGTTCTTC
CDR3: CASSVGAAQFF

length: 14
D: NA
size: NA
J: TRBJ2-2
V: TRBV7-2
DNA: TGTGCCAGCAGCTCCGACTTTCACACCGGGGAGCTGTTTTTT
CDR3: CASSSDFHTGELFF

length: 18
D: TRBD2
size: NA
J: TRBJ2-7
V: TRBV15
DNA: TGTGCCACCAGCAGAGACAAGAGGCCTAGCGGAATGGTCTACGAGCAGTACTTC
CDR3: CATSRDKRPSGMVYEQYF

length: 15
D: TRBD1
size: NA
J: TRBJ2-1
V: TRBV6-1
DNA: TGTGCCAGCAGTGATGGGACAGAGGCCTACAATGAGCAGTTCTTC
CDR3: CASSDGTEAYNEQFF

length: 16
D: TRBD1
size: NA
J: TRBJ1-4
V: TRBV18
DNA: TGTGCCAGCTCACCGTCCAGACAGGGTATAGTTGAAAAACTGTTTTTT
CDR3: CASSPSRQGIVEKLFF

length: 12
D: NA
size: NA
J: TRBJ2-7
V: TRBV30
DNA: TGTGCCTGGAGTGGTCCCAGCGGGGAGCAGTACTTC
CDR3: CAWSGPSGEQYF

length: 14
D: NA
size: NA
J: TRBJ1-5
V: TRBV13
DNA: TGTGCCAGCACACAGGGCATTGGGAGTCAGCCCCAGCATTTT
CDR3: CASTQGIGSQPQHF

length: 13
D: TRBD1
size: NA
J: TRBJ1-2
V: TRBV6-5
DNA: TGTGCCAGCAGCAAAGGGGGCGGCTATGGCTACACCTTC
CDR3: CASSKGGGYGYTF

length: 13
D: NA
size: NA
J: TRBJ2-7
V: TRBV11-2
DNA: TGTGCCAGCAGACCAAGACAGGTCTACGAGCAGTACTTC
CDR3: CASRPRQVYEQYF